This T cell receptor beta chain originates from a study of CD8 T cells in Susac syndrome. RNA, at roughly 0.45 to 1 ug, was reverse transcribed with random hexamers. TCRdb re-analysed the immunoSEQ multiplex PCR reads in MiXCR, keeping a single row per CDR3 protein. The sample consists of about 210,000 distinct CDR3 sequences, about 95% of them appearing once. Findings and caveats of the study: As the study acknowledged, the number of individuals who were part of its TCR sequencing and HLA analysis was relatively small.

Comment on this clonotype: No antigen is known for it.

The clonotype comes from a human donor with multiple sclerosis. The sample taken for sequencing was CD4+ T cells from PBMCs.

The CDR3 DNA reads as TGTGCCAGTAGCTCGTTGGGGGGACTAGCGGAGCCCAATGAGCAGTTCTTC. As protein: CASSSLGGLAEPNEQFF. The V and J genes are TRBV19 and TRBJ2-1, with 11 bases lining up with TRBD2. The CDR3 extends over 17 amino acids. The ends lost 6 bases at V and 6 bases at J; junction bases unmatched: 13. In germline, CDR1 is LNHDA, CDR2 SQIVND (reference sequence).